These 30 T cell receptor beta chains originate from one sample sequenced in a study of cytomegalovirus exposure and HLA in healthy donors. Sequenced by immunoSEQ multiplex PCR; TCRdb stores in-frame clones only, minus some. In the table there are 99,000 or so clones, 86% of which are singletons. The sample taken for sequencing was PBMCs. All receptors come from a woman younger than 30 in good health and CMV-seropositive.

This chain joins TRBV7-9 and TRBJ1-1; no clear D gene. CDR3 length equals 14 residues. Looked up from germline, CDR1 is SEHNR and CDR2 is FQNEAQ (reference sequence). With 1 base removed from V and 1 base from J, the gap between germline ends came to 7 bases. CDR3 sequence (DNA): TGTGCCAGCAGCTTAGTGGCAGGGAACACTGAAGCTTTCTTT. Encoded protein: CASSLVAGNTEAFF.

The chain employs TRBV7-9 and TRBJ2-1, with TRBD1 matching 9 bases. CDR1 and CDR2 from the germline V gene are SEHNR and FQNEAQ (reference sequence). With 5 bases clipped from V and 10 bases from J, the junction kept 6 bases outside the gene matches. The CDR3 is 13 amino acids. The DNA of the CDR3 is TGTGCCAGCAGCCTACAGGGGGCAGGGGAGCAGTTCTTC. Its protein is CASSLQGAGEQFF.

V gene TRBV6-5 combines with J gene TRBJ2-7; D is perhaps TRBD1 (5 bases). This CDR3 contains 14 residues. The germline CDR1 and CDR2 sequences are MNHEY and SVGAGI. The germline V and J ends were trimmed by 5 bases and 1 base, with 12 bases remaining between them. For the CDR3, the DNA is TGTGCCAGCAGTCCTTGGACAACTTCCTACGAGCAGTACTTC. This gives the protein CASSPWTTSYEQYF.

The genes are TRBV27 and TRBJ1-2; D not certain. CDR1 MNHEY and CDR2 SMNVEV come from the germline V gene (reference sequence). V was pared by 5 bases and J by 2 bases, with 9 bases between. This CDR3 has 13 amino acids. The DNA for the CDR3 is TGTGCCAGCAGTCGCAGTCGAAACTATGGCTACACCTTC. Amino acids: CASSRSRNYGYTF.

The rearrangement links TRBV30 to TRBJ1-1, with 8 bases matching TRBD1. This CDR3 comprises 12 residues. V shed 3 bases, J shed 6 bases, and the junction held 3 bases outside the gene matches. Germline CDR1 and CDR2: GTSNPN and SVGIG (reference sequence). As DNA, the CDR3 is TGTGCCTGGAGCAGGGGGCTATCTGAAGCTTTCTTT. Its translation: CAWSRGLSEAFF.

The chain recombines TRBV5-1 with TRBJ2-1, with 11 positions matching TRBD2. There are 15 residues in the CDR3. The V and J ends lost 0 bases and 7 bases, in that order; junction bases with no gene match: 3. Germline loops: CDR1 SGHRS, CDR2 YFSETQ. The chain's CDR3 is CASSLVAGGRNEQFF. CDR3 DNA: TGCGCCAGCAGCTTGGTAGCGGGGGGGCGGAATGAGCAGTTCTTC.

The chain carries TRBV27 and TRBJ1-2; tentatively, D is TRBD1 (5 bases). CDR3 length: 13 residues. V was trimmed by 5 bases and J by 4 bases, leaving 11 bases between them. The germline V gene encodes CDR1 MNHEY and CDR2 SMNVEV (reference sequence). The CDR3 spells CASSVRGPYGYTF. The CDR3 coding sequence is TGTGCCAGCAGTGTTAGGGGTCCCTATGGCTACACCTTC.

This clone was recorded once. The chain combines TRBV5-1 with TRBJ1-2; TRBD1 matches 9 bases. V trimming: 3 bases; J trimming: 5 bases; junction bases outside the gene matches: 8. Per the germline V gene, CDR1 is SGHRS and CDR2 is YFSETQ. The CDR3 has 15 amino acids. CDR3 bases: TGCGCCAGCAGCTCTCGGACAGGGGACGGTTATGGCTACACCTTC. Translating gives CASSSRTGDGYGYTF.

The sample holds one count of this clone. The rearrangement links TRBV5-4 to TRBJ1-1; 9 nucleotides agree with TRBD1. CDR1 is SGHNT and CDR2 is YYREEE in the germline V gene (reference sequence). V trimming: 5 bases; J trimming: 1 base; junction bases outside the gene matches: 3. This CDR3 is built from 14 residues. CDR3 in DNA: TGTGCCAGCAGGAGACAGGGGGGGAACACTGAAGCTTTCTTT. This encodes CASRRQGGNTEAFF.

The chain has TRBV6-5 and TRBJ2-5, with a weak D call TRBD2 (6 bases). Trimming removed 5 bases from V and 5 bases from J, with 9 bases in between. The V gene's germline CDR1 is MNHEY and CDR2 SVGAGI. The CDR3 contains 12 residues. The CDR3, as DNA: TGTGCCAGCAGTGGGGGGTTGGAGACCCAGTACTTC. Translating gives CASSGGLETQYF.

CDR3 in DNA: TGTGCCAGCAGTGAATCGGTGAACACTGAAGCTTTCTTT. Translating gives CASSESVNTEAFF. V and J are TRBV2 and TRBJ1-1; D unclear. V was trimmed by 2 bases and J by 0 bases, leaving 4 bases between them. Germline V gene lookup returns CDR1 SNHLY and CDR2 FYNNEI. The CDR3 length is 13 residues.

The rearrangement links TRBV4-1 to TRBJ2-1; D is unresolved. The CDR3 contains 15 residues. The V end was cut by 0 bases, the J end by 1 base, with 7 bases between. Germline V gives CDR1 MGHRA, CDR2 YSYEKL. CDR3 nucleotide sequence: TGCGCCAGCAGCCAAGACCCTACGTCCTACAATGAGCAGTTCTTC. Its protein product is CASSQDPTSYNEQFF.

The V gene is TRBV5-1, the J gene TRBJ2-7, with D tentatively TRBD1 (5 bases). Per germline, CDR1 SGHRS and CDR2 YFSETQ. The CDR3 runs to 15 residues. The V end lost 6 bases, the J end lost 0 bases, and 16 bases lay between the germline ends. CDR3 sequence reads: CASTRQNLNSYEQYF. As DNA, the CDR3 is TGCGCCAGCACGAGACAGAACCTTAACTCCTACGAGCAGTACTTC.

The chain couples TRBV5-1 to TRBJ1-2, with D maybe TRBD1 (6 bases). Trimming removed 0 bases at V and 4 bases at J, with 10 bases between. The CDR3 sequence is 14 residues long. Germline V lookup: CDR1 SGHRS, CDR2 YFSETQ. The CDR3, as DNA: TGCGCCAGCAGCTTGGAGTTCAGGGGCTATGGCTACACCTTC. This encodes CASSLEFRGYGYTF.

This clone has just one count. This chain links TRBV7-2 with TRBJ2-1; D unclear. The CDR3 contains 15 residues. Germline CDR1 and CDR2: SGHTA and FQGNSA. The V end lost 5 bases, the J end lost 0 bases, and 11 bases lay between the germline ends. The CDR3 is CASSDDTFSYNEQFF. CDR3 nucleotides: TGTGCCAGCAGCGATGACACATTCTCCTACAATGAGCAGTTCTTC.

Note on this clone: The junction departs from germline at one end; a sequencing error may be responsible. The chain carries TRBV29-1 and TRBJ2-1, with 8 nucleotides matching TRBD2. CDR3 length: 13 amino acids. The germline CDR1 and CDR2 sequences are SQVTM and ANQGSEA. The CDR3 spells CSVEEALAGAEFF. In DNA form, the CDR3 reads TGCAGCGTCGAAGAGGCCCTAGCGGGCGCGGAGTTCTTC.

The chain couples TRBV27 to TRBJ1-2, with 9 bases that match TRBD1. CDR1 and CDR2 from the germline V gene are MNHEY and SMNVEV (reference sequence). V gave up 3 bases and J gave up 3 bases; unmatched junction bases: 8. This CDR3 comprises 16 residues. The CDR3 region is CASSFRSGQGDYGYTF. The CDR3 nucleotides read TGTGCCAGCAGTTTTCGTTCGGGACAGGGAGACTATGGCTACACCTTC.

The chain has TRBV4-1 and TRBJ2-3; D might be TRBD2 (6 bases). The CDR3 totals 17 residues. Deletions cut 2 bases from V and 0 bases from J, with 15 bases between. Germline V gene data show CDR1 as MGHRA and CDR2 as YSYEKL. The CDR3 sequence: CASSQTRGGVSTDTQYF. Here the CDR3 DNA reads TGCGCCAGCAGCCAAACCCGGGGCGGGGTGAGCACAGATACGCAGTATTTT.

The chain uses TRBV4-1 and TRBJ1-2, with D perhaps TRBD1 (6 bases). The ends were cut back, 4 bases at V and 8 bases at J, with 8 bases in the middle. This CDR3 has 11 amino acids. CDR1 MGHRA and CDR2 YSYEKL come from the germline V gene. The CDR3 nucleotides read TGCGCCAGCAGCCTCAGGGGAGGCTACACCTTC. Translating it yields CASSLRGGYTF.

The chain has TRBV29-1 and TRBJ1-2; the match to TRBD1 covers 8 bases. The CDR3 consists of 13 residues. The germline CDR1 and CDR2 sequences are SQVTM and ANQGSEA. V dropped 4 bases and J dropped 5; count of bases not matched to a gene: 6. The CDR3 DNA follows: TGCAGCGTTGGTCAGGGGGCTGCGTATGGCTACACCTTC. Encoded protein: CSVGQGAAYGYTF.

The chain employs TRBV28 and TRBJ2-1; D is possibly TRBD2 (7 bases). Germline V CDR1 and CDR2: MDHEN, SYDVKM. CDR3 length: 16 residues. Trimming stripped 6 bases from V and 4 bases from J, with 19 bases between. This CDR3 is CASSIGGGLYYNEQFF. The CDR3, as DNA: TGTGCCAGCAGCATAGGGGGGGGTTTGTATTACAATGAGCAGTTCTTC.

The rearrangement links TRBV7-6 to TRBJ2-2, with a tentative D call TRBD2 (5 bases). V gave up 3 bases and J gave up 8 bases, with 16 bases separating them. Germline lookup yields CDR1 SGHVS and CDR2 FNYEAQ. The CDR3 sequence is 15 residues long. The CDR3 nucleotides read TGTGCCAGCAGCTTCCGCGCGGGTCGGTTTGGGGAGCTGTTTTTT. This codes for CASSFRAGRFGELFF.

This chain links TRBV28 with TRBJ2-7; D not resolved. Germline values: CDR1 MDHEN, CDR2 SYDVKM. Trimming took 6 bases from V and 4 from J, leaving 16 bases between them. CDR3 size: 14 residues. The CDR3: CASRPPLVSYEQYF. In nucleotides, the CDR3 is TGTGCCAGCAGGCCCCCCCTGGTGAGTTACGAGCAGTACTTC.

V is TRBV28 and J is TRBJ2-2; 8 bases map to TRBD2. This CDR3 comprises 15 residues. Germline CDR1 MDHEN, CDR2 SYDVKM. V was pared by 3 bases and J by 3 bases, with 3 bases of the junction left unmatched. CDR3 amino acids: CASSLGGGHTGELFF. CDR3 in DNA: TGTGCCAGCAGTTTGGGCGGGGGGCACACCGGGGAGCTGTTTTTT.

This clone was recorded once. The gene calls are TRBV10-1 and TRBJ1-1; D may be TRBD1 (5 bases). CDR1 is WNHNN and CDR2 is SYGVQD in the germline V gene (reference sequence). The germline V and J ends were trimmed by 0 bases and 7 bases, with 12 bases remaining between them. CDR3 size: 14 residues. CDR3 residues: CASSESKPGGEAFF. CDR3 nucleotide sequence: TGCGCCAGCAGTGAGTCGAAACCCGGGGGTGAAGCTTTCTTT.

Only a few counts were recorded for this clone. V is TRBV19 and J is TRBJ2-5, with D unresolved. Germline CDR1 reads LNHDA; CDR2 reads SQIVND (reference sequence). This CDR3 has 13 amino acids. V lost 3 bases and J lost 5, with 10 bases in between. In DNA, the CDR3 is TGTGCCAGTAGTATTGGGCCTTTGGAGACCCAGTACTTC. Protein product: CASSIGPLETQYF.

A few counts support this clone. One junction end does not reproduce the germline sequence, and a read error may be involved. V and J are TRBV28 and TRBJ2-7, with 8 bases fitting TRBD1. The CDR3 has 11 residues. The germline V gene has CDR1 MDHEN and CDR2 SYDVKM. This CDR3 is CASSGQGTPKF. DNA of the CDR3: TGTGCCAGCAGTGGACAGGGAACCCCAAAGTTC.

CDR3 protein: CASSFPAGASLGKLFF. The DNA for the CDR3 is TGTGCCAGCAGTTTCCCGGCTGGGGCCAGTTTGGGAAAACTGTTTTTT. The V and J genes are TRBV28 and TRBJ1-4; a weak D match, TRBD1 (5 bases). This CDR3 is 16 amino acids long. Trimming pared 3 bases from V and 10 bases from J, leaving 21 bases between. Germline CDR1 reads MDHEN; CDR2 reads SYDVKM. The variable domain in full, completed from reference TRBV28 and TRBJ1-4, reads DVKVTQSSRYLVKRTGEKVFLECVQDMDHENMFWYRQDPGLGLRLIYFSYDVKMKEKGDIPEGYSVSREKKERFSLILESASTNQTSMYLCASSFPAGASLGKLFFGSGTQLSVL.

CDR3 loop: CASSLRDTDGYTF. DNA for the CDR3: TGTGCCAGCAGTTTAAGGGACACTGATGGCTACACCTTC. The V call is TRBV28, the J call TRBJ1-2; D possibly corresponds to TRBD1 (6 bases). Germline CDR1 MDHEN, CDR2 SYDVKM. V lost 2 bases to trimming and J lost 6 bases, with 10 bases between them. This CDR3 has 13 amino acids.

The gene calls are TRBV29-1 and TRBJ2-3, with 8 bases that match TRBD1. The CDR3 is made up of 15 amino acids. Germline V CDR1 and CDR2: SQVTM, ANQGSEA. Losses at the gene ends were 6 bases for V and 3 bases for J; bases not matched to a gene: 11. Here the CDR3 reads CSVTLLQGATDTQYF. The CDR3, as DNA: TGCAGCGTAACTCTTCTCCAGGGGGCAACAGATACGCAGTATTTT.